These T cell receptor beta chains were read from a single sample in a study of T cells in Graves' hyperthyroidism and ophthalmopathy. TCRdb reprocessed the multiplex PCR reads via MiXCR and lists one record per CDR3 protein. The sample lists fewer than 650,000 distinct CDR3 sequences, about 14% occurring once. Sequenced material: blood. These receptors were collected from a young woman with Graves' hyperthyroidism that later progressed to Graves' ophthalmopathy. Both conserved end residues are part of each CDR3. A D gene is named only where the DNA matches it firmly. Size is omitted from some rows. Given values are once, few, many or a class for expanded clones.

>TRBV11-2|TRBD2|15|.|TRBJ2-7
TGTGCCAGCCGACGACTAGCGGGAGGCACCTACGAGCAGTACTTC
CASRRLAGGTYEQYF
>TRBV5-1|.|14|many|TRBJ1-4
TGCGCCAGCAGCTTAGACTCCTACGACGAAAAACTGTTTTTT
CASSLDSYDEKLFF
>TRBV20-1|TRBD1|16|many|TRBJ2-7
TGCAGTGCTAGACCCCCTGACAGGGCGCAAATCTACGAGCAGTACTTC
CSARPPDRAQIYEQYF
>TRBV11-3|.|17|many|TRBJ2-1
TGTGCCAGCAACCCTACCCTGATAGTTGGAGGAATGAATGAGCAGTTCTTC
CASNPTLIVGGMNEQFF
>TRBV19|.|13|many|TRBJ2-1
TGTGCCAGTAGTGACGGCCTTGACAATGAGCAGTTCTTC
CASSDGLDNEQFF
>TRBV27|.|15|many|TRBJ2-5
TGTGCCAGCAGTCTGGGTCCAGGTTACCAAGAGACCCAGTACTTC
CASSLGPGYQETQYF
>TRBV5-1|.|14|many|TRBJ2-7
TGCGCCAGCAGCTTAAGGGAGACCAACTACGAGCAGTACTTC
CASSLRETNYEQYF
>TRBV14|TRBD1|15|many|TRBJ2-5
TGTGCCAGCAGCCAAGGCCAGGGACAGGGGGAGACCCAGTACTTC
CASSQGQGQGETQYF
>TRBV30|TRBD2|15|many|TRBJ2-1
TGTGCCTGGAGTAAGGAGAGCGGGAGGTACAATGAGCAGTTCTTC
CAWSKESGRYNEQFF
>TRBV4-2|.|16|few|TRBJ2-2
TGTGCCAGCAGCCAAGGGAGGGGTCGAAACACCGGGGAGCTGTTTTTT
CASSQGRGRNTGELFF
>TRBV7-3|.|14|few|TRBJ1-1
TGTGCCAGCAGCTTGGGCAGGGTGAAGTCTGAAGCTTTCTTT
CASSLGRVKSEAFF
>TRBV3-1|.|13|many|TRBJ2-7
TGTGCCAGCAGCTACCTACAAGACTACGAGCAGTACTTC
CASSYLQDYEQYF
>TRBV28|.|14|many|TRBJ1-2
TGTGCCAGCAGTCCTACCGGGACGGGTAGGCGCTACACCTTC
CASSPTGTGRRYTF
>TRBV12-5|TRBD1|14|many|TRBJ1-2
TGTGCTAGTGGGGAATATGACAGGGACTATGGCTACACCTTC
CASGEYDRDYGYTF
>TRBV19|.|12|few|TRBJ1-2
TGTGCCAGTAGTATAGTGGCGGGAGGCTACACCTTC
CASSIVAGGYTF
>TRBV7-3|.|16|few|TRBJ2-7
TGTGCCAGCAGTACACGAGACAGGCCCCGACCAGGGGAGCAGTACTTC
CASSTRDRPRPGEQYF
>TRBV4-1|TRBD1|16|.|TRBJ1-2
TGCGCCAGCAGCCAAGATCGAACAGGGGTCCCCCTTGGCTACACCTTC
CASSQDRTGVPLGYTF
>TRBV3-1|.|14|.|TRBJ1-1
TGTGCCAGCAGCCAAGATCCGGGTGGACCTGAAGCTTTCTTT
CASSQDPGGPEAFF
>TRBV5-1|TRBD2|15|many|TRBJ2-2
TGCGCCAGCAGCTTGGCCAGGGAGGGCACCGGGGAGCTGTTTTTT
CASSLAREGTGELFF
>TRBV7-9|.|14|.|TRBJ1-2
TGTGCCAGCAGCCAACAGGGAATCGGCTATGGCTACACCTTC
CASSQQGIGYGYTF
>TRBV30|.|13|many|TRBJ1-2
TGTGCCTGGAGTTATCGGGGGGCCTATGGCTACACCTTC
CAWSYRGAYGYTF
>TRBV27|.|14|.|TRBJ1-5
TGTGCCAGCAGTTTAGGGGGGGCGGATCAGCCCCAGCATTTT
CASSLGGADQPQHF
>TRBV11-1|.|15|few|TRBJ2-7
TGTGCCAGCAGCTCCAACCGACCGGGGGCCTTCGAGCAGTACTTC
CASSSNRPGAFEQYF
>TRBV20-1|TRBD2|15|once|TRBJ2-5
TGCAGTGCTAGAACCCCAGCGGGAGGCCTAGAGACCCAGTACTTC
CSARTPAGGLETQYF
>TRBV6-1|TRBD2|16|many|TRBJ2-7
TGTGCCAGCAGTCCGGGACTAGCGGTCTTTTCCTACGAGCAGTACTTC
CASSPGLAVFSYEQYF
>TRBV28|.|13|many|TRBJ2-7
TGTGCCAGCAGTTTAGGGAGCTGGTACGAGCAGTACTTC
CASSLGSWYEQYF
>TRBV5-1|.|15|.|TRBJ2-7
TGCGCCAGCAGCCTCCAAGGAGAGGGACACTACGAGCAGTACTTC
CASSLQGEGHYEQYF
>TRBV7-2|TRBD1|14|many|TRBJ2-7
TGTGCCAGCAGCCCCCGGACAGGAGTAAGGGAGCAGTACTTC
CASSPRTGVREQYF
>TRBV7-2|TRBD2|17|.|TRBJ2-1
TGTGCCAGCAGCTTTAGCGGGAGGGCCCCAACCTACAATGAGCAGTTCTTC
CASSFSGRAPTYNEQFF
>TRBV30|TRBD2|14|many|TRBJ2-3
TGTGCCTTCTTGCTAGCGGGAGGCACCGGTACGCAGTATTTT
CAFLLAGGTGTQYF
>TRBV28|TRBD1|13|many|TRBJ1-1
TGTGCCAGCAGCACCGGGACAGCATTTGAAGCTTTCTTT
CASSTGTAFEAFF
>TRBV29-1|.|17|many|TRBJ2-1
TGCAGCGTCCAAGGGGGAGGTGGTGGAGGGTCCTACAATGAGCAGTTCTTC
CSVQGGGGGGSYNEQFF
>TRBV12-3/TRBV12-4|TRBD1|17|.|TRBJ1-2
TGTGCCAGCAGTCCCAGACCCCGGACAGGGGCTAACTATGGCTACACCTTC
CASSPRPRTGANYGYTF
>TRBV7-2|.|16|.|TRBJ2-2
TGTGCCAGCAGACCCCCCCAGCGAGGCAACACCGGGGAGCTGTTTTTT
CASRPPQRGNTGELFF
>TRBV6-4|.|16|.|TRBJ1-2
TGTGCCAGCAGTGACTCGACTGGGGAACCGCTCTATGGCTACACCTTC
CASSDSTGEPLYGYTF
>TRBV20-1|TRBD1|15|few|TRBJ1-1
TGCAGTGCCCCGGACGCTGGACAGGGGAGCACTGAAGCTTTCTTT
CSAPDAGQGSTEAFF
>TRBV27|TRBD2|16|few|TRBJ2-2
TGTGCCAGCATCGAACTAGCGGGAGGGCCTTTCGGGGAGCTGTTTTTT
CASIELAGGPFGELFF
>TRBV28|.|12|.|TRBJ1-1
TGTGCCAGCCAGACGGCAAGAACTGAAGCTTTCTTT
CASQTARTEAFF
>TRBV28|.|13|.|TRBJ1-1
TGTGCCAGCAGTGCTCCCCCTCACACTGAAGCTTTCTTT
CASSAPPHTEAFF
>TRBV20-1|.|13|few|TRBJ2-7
TGCAGTGCTAGCCCCGGCCCTGGAGACGAGCAGTACTTC
CSASPGPGDEQYF
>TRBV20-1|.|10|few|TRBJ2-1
TGCAGTGCTAACCAGAATGAGCAGTTCTTC
CSANQNEQFF
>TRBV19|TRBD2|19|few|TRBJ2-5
TGTGCCAGTAGTCCCAACCCCGGGACTAGCGGGAGGCGCCAAGAGACCCAGTACTTC
CASSPNPGTSGRRQETQYF
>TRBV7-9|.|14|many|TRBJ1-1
TGTGCCAGCAGCTTAGATCTCATGAACACTGAAGCTTTCTTT
CASSLDLMNTEAFF
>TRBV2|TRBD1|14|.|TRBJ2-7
TGTGCCAGCAGGTTACAGGGGAACTCCTACGAGCAGTACTTC
CASRLQGNSYEQYF
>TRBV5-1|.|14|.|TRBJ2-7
TGCGCCAGCAGCTTATTAACAGAAACCTACGAGCAGTACTTC
CASSLLTETYEQYF
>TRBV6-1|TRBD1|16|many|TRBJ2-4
TGTGCCAGCAGTCCCGCTGCCGGTCAGGGGGTCGACATTCAGTACTTC
CASSPAAGQGVDIQYF
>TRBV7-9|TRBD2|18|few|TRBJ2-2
TGTGCCAGCAGCTTAAGGGGGGCCGGGACTAGGGGTCCCGGGGAGCTGTTTTTT
CASSLRGAGTRGPGELFF
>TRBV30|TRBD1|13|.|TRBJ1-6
TGTGCCTGGGCCGGGACAGGAGATTCACCCCTCCACTTT
CAWAGTGDSPLHF
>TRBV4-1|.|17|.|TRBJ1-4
TGCGCCAGCAGCCTTTTGGGAGGAGGATGGGAGAGCGAAAAACTGTTTTTT
CASSLLGGGWESEKLFF
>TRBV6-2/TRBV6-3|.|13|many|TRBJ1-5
TGTGCCAGCGGAACGTCGAGGTTACAGCCCCAGCATTTT
CASGTSRLQPQHF
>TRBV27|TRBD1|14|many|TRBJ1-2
TGTGCCAGCAGTCAAAATCGGGACAGCTATGGCTACACCTTC
CASSQNRDSYGYTF
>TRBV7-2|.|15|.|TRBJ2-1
TGTGCCAGCAGCAAACGGGAAACGGCGTACAATGAGCAGTTCTTC
CASSKRETAYNEQFF